Sequencing of this T cell receptor beta chain was carried out in a study of OX40 agonist ivuxolimab in advanced cancers. Turning to the study itself: Three patients, one with hepatocellular carcinoma and two with cutaneous melanoma, responded partially.

This clone was recorded only once. Its antigen is undetermined. Overall study results and limits: The study did not work out the antigen specificity of the expanded peripheral T cells.

The repertoire was sequenced with immunoSEQ multiplex PCR; TCRdb's copy has only in-frame clones and lacks some. The sample has under 55,000 clones; about 86% are singletons. The germline V gene has CDR1 LNHDA and CDR2 SQIVND (reference sequence). V lost 1 base, J lost 6 bases, and 11 bases lay in between. This CDR3 is 14 amino acids long. This sequence originates from an adult with an advanced solid tumor such as melanoma, head and neck, liver or kidney cancer. The input for sequencing was CD4+ or CD8+ T cells sorted from blood, taken in a trial of the OX40 agonist ivuxolimab. V usage is TRBV19 and J usage is TRBJ2-3; D remains unclear. DNA for the CDR3: TGTGCCAGTAGTATAGGCGCCCCCCCGGATACGCAGTATTTT. This translates into CASSIGAPPDTQYF.